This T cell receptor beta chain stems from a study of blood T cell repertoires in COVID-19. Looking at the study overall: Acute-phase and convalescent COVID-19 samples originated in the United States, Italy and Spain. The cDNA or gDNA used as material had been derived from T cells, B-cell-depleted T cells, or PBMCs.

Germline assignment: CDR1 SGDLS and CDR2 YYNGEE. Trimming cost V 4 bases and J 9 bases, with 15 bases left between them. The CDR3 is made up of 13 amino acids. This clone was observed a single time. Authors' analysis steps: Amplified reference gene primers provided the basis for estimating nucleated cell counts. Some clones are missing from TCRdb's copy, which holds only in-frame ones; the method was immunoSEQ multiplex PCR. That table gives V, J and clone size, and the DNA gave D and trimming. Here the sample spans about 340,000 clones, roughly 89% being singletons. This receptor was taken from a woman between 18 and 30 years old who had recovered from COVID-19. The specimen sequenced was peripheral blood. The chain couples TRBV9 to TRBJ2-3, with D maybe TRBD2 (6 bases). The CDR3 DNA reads TGTGCCAGCAGCTCTGGGGAGGAAACGACGCAGTATTTT. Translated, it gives CASSSGEETTQYF.